The 9 T cell receptor beta chains in this list originate from one sample, sequenced in a study of OX40 agonist ivuxolimab in advanced cancers. Profiled with immunoSEQ multiplex PCR; TCRdb holds only in-frame clones, not every one. The table shows 45,000 to 60,000 clones, with 91% occurring only once. Sequenced material: CD4+ or CD8+ T cells sorted from blood, taken in a trial of the OX40 agonist ivuxolimab. These receptors all stem from an adult with an advanced solid tumor such as melanoma, head and neck, liver or kidney cancer.

The chain joins TRBV6-6 to TRBJ1-2; maybe TRBD1 (6 bases). The CDR3 covers 11 residues. With 7 bases removed from V and 5 bases from J, the gap between germline ends came to 8 bases. Germline CDR1 reads MNHNY; CDR2 reads SVGAGI (reference sequence). CDR3 loop: CASTTGYGYTF. CDR3 coding DNA: TGTGCCAGCACCACAGGGTATGGCTACACCTTC.

This chain links TRBV25-1 with TRBJ2-1, with TRBD2 matching over 10 bases. The CDR3 sequence is 15 residues long. With 6 bases clipped from V and 4 bases from J, the junction kept 6 bases outside the gene matches. The germline CDR1 and CDR2 sequences are MGHDK and SYGVNS. The CDR3: CASSLSGLAYNEQFF. In DNA form, the CDR3 reads TGTGCCAGCAGCCTATCGGGACTAGCGTACAATGAGCAGTTCTTC.

This clone was seen more than once but under ten times. The chain uses TRBV6-6 and TRBJ1-6, with 8 bases that match TRBD1. The germline CDR1 and CDR2 sequences are MNHNY and SVGAGI (reference sequence). The CDR3 spans 14 residues. Trimming removed 6 bases from V and 10 bases from J; junction bases left unmatched: 8. CDR3 sequence reads: CASSQDRDVSPLHF. The CDR3 DNA reads TGTGCCAGCAGCCAGGACAGGGACGTCTCACCCCTCCACTTT.

The V gene is TRBV7-3, the J gene TRBJ2-7, with D unresolved. The V gene lost 0 bases and the J gene lost 7 bases, with 13 bases spanning the gap. This CDR3 is 14 amino acids long. Germline lookup yields CDR1 SGHTA and CDR2 FQGTGA. CDR3 in DNA: TGTGCCAGCAGCTTAACGAGTTTTTCCCCGGAGCAGTACTTC. This encodes CASSLTSFSPEQYF.

V is TRBV2 and J is TRBJ1-2; weak D call: TRBD1 (6 bases). CDR3 size: 15 residues. The V and J ends lost 3 bases and 4 bases respectively, with 15 bases between them. In germline, CDR1 is SNHLY, CDR2 FYNNEI. Written as DNA, the CDR3 is TGTGCCAGCAGTGATACAGGGAGAGGGCCCTATGGCTACACCTTC. Translated: CASSDTGRGPYGYTF.

The rearrangement uses TRBV28 and TRBJ1-2; D uncertain. The germline CDR1 and CDR2 sequences are MDHEN and SYDVKM. Trimming pared 2 bases from V and 5 bases from J, leaving 12 bases between. The CDR3 runs to 14 residues. CDR3 DNA sequence: TGTGCCAGCAGTTTAAGTAGCGGAGGGTATGGCTACACCTTC. Protein: CASSLSSGGYGYTF.

The V call is TRBV15, the J call TRBJ1-4; a weak D match, TRBD1 (5 bases). V dropped 1 base and J dropped 6 bases, with 18 bases sitting between them. The germline gives CDR1 LNHNV, CDR2 YYDKDF (reference sequence). CDR3 length equals 17 residues. The CDR3 DNA reads as TGTGCCACCAGCAGAGGTTTGAGAGGGGATTATGATGAAAAACTGTTTTTT. The encoded protein is CATSRGLRGDYDEKLFF. The variable domain in full, with the rest retrieved from reference TRBV15 and TRBJ1-4, is DAMVIQNPRYQVTQFGKPVTLSCSQTLNHNVMYWYQQKSSQAPKLLFHYYDKDFNNEADTPDNFQSRRPNTSFCFLDIRSPGLGDTAMYLCATSRGLRGDYDEKLFFGSGTQLSVL.

V usage is TRBV5-1 and J usage is TRBJ1-4; 8 bases map to TRBD1. The V segment lost 0 bases and the J segment 7 bases; nucleotides outside the gene matches: 8. This CDR3 spans 16 amino acids. CDR1 and CDR2 from the germline V gene are SGHRS and YFSETQ. The CDR3 DNA is TGCGCCAGCAGCTTGGGGGTGTCAGGGGGCAGTGAAAAACTGTTTTTT. It encodes CASSLGVSGGSEKLFF.

J is TRBJ2-3 and V is TRBV20-1; D unclear. V was clipped by 6 bases and J by 2 bases, with 6 bases between them. The CDR3 runs to 11 residues. CDR1 is DFQATT, CDR2 SNEGSKA, per germline (reference sequence). In DNA, the CDR3 is TGCAGTGCCTTATTCACAGATACGCAGTATTTT. Translated, it gives CSALFTDTQYF.